A single sample gave rise to the 2 T cell receptor beta chains below, sequenced in a study of cytomegalovirus exposure and HLA in healthy donors. TCRdb keeps only in-frame clones here, not all; method: immunoSEQ multiplex PCR. The sample carries 50,000 or so clones, approximately 95% recorded once. Sequencing used PBMCs. Every receptor here comes from a woman between 18 and 29 years old in good health and CMV-seropositive.

This clone was detected once. The chain couples TRBV6-5 to TRBJ2-1; 8 bases map to TRBD2. The ends lost 2 bases at V and 4 bases at J; junction bases unmatched: 7. Germline V CDR1 and CDR2: MNHEY, SVGAGI. The CDR3 length is 16 residues. CDR3 DNA sequence: TGTGCCAGCAGTTACGATATGCTAGCGGGTTACAATGAGCAGTTCTTC. Amino acid sequence: CASSYDMLAGYNEQFF.

The chain joins TRBV28 to TRBJ1-1; no clear D. From germline, CDR1 is MDHEN and CDR2 SYDVKM. This CDR3 has 13 residues. V dropped 3 bases and J dropped 3 bases, with 8 bases sitting between them. CDR3 nucleotides: TGTGCCAGCAGTTTGGAACAGTACACTGAAGCTTTCTTT. It is translated as CASSLEQYTEAFF.